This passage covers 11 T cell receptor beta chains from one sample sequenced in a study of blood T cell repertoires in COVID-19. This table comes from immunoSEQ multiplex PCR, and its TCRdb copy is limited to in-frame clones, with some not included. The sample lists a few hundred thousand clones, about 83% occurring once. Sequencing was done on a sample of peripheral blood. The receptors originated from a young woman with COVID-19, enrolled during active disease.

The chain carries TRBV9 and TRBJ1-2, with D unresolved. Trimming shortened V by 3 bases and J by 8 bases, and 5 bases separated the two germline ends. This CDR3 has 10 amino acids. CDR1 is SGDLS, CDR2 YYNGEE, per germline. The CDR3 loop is CASSGGGYTF. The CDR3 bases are TGTGCCAGCAGCGGCGGAGGCTACACCTTC.

The CDR3 loop reads CASSPREGGEQYF. For the CDR3, the DNA is TGTGCCAGCAGCCCCCGGGAGGGGGGCGAGCAGTACTTC. V gene TRBV7-3 combines with J gene TRBJ2-7, with 8 bases fitting TRBD2. Germline V gives CDR1 SGHTA, CDR2 FQGTGA. V was pared by 5 bases and J by 6 bases, with 6 bases of the junction left unmatched. CDR3 length: 13 residues.

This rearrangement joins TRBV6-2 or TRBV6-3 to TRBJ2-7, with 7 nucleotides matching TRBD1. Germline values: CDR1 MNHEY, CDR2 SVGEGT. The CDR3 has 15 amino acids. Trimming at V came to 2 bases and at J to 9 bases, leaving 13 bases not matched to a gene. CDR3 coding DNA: TGTGCCAGCAGTTACAGGTCCGACAGGGAAGGAGTGCAGTACTTC. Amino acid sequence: CASSYRSDREGVQYF.

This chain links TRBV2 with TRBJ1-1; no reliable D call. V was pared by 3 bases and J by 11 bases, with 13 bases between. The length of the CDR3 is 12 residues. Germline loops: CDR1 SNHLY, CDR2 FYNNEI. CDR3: CASSDFPEPAFF. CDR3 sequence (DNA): TGTGCCAGCAGTGATTTCCCCGAGCCTGCTTTCTTT.

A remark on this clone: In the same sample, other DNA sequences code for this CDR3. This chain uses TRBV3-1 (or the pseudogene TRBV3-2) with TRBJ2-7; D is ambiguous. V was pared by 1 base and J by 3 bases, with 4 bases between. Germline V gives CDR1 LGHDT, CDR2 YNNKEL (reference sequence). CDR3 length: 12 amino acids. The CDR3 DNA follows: TGTGCCAGCAGCCAAGCCGGCTACGAGCAGTACTTC. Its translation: CASSQAGYEQYF.

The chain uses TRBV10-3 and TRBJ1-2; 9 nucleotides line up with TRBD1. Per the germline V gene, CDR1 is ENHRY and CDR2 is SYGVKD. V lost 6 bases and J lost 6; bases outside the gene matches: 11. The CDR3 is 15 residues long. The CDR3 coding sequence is TGTGCCATCAGCGCGAGGGGACAGGGAGAAAATGGCTACACCTTC. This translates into CAISARGQGENGYTF.

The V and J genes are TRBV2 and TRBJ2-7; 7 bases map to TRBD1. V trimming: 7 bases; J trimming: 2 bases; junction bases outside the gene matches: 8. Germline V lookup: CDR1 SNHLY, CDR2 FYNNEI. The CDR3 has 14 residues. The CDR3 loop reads CASNIGQVAYEQYF. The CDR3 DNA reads TGTGCCAGCAACATTGGACAGGTTGCCTACGAGCAGTACTTC.

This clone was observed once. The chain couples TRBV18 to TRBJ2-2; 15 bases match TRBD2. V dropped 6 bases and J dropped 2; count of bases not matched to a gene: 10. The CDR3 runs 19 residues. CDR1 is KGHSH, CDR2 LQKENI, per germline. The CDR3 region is CASSLPPGLAGGNTGELFF. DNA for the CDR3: TGTGCCAGCTCTCTCCCTCCGGGACTAGCGGGAGGCAACACCGGGGAGCTGTTTTTT.

The CDR3 loop is CASSAWTGGSGNTIYF. For the CDR3, the DNA is TGTGCCAGCAGCGCCTGGACAGGGGGCTCTGGAAACACCATATATTTT. The chain employs TRBV9 and TRBJ1-3; TRBD1 matches at 10 bases. V lost 3 bases to trimming and J lost 0 bases; unmatched junction nucleotides: 3. The germline CDR1 and CDR2 sequences are SGDLS and YYNGEE. The CDR3 totals 16 residues.

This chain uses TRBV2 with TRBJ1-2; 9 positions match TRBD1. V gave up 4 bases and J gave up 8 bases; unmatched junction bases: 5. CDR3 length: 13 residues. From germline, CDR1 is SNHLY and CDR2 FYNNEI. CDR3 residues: CASSGGQGRGYTF. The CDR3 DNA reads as TGTGCCAGCAGTGGGGGACAGGGACGGGGCTACACCTTC.

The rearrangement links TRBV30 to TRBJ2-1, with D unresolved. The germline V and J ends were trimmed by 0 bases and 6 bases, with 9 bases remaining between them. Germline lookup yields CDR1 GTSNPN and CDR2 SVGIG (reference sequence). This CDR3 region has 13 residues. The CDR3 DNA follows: TGTGCCTGGAGTGTAGGAGACCGCAATGAGCAGTTCTTC. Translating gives CAWSVGDRNEQFF.